This is a list of T cell receptor beta chains from one sample in a study of beta chain features in type 1 diabetes. Assay used: immunoSEQ multiplex PCR; TCRdb lists only in-frame clones, some missing. The sample has around 450,000 clones; roughly an eighth are singletons. Sequenced input: naive CD4+ T cells from blood. The receptor set was obtained from a woman younger than 30 in good health. Each CDR3 is given with its conserved first and last residue. D genes are given only for firm matches. Expanded clones are given a class, and other clones once, few, many or no size at all.

D: .
V: TRBV7-2
size: .
J: TRBJ2-1
CDR3: CASSRGDSPNNEQFF
DNA: TGTGCCAGCAGCCGTGGGGACTCTCCAAACAATGAGCAGTTCTTC

D: .
V: TRBV2
size: few
J: TRBJ2-7
CDR3: CASLLRVNSYEQYF
DNA: TGTGCCAGCTTATTGCGGGTAAACTCCTACGAGCAGTACTTC

D: .
V: TRBV5-1
size: .
J: TRBJ2-5
CDR3: CASSLFPEETQYF
DNA: TGCGCCAGCAGCTTGTTCCCAGAAGAGACCCAGTACTTC

D: TRBD2
V: TRBV29-1
size: .
J: TRBJ2-5
CDR3: CSVLLTSGQETQYF
DNA: TGCAGCGTTCTCCTGACTAGCGGTCAAGAGACCCAGTACTTC

D: .
V: TRBV18
size: .
J: TRBJ2-3
CDR3: CASSPVWASTDTQYF
DNA: TGTGCCAGCTCACCGGTCTGGGCCAGCACAGATACGCAGTATTTT

D: .
V: TRBV29-1
size: .
J: TRBJ2-1
CDR3: CSAGGNNEQFF
DNA: TGCAGCGCTGGCGGGAACAATGAGCAGTTCTTC

D: .
V: TRBV19
size: few
J: TRBJ2-2
CDR3: CASGQVNTGELFF
DNA: TGTGCCAGCGGCCAGGTGAACACCGGGGAGCTGTTTTTT

D: TRBD1
V: TRBV27
size: few
J: TRBJ2-5
CDR3: CASSPGTGGETQYF
DNA: TGTGCCAGCAGTCCTGGGACAGGGGGAGAGACCCAGTACTTC

D: .
V: TRBV9
size: few
J: TRBJ2-5
CDR3: CASSVQSGQETQYF
DNA: TGTGCCAGCAGCGTTCAATCGGGGCAAGAGACCCAGTACTTC

D: .
V: TRBV2
size: .
J: TRBJ1-5
CDR3: CASSARQANQPQHF
DNA: TGTGCCAGCAGTGCCCGGCAGGCGAATCAGCCCCAGCATTTT

D: .
V: TRBV7-9
size: .
J: TRBJ1-4
CDR3: CASSHPKTATNEKLFF
DNA: TGTGCCAGCAGCCACCCGAAGACAGCAACTAATGAAAAACTGTTTTTT

D: .
V: TRBV4-3
size: .
J: TRBJ2-1
CDR3: CASSQVETGAQFF
DNA: TGCGCCAGCAGCCAAGTTGAGACGGGAGCCCAGTTCTTC

D: .
V: TRBV5-1
size: few
J: TRBJ2-2
CDR3: CASSSGRYSSTGELFF
DNA: TGCGCCAGCAGCTCCGGACGCTATAGTAGCACCGGGGAGCTGTTTTTT

D: TRBD2
V: TRBV30
size: few
J: TRBJ2-7
CDR3: CAWSESGGVEYF
DNA: TGTGCCTGGAGTGAGTCTGGGGGGGTTGAGTACTTC

D: .
V: TRBV28
size: few
J: TRBJ2-3
CDR3: CASSHRAGDTQYF
DNA: TGTGCCAGCAGCCACAGGGCCGGAGATACGCAGTATTTT

D: TRBD2
V: TRBV20-1
size: few
J: TRBJ2-1
CDR3: CSGLAYPEQFF
DNA: TGCAGCGGACTAGCTTACCCTGAGCAGTTCTTC

D: .
V: TRBV15
size: few
J: TRBJ1-1
CDR3: CATSRGNRAVTEAFF
DNA: TGTGCCACCAGCAGAGGGAACAGGGCGGTCACTGAAGCTTTCTTT

D: TRBD2
V: TRBV7-2
size: few
J: TRBJ2-5
CDR3: CASSLGRGRAVTQYF
DNA: TGTGCCAGCAGCTTAGGTCGCGGGAGGGCAGTGACCCAGTACTTC

D: .
V: TRBV25-1
size: .
J: TRBJ2-1
CDR3: CASSLGQSTYNEQFF
DNA: TGTGCCAGCAGTCTCGGACAGAGCACATACAATGAGCAGTTCTTC

D: .
V: TRBV12-5
size: .
J: TRBJ1-5
CDR3: CASGYGPINQPQHF
DNA: TGTGCTAGTGGTTACGGGCCGATCAATCAGCCCCAGCATTTT

D: .
V: TRBV28
size: .
J: TRBJ1-5
CDR3: CASSTGGAPNQPQHF
DNA: TGTGCCAGCAGTACTGGCGGGGCCCCCAATCAGCCCCAGCATTTT

D: .
V: TRBV7-2
size: few
J: TRBJ2-3
CDR3: CASSQMQSTDTQYF
DNA: TGTGCCAGCAGCCAAATGCAAAGCACAGATACGCAGTATTTT

D: .
V: TRBV25-1
size: few
J: TRBJ2-3
CDR3: CASSPWGGGHTDTQYF
DNA: TGTGCCAGCAGTCCTTGGGGCGGGGGACACACAGATACGCAGTATTTT

D: .
V: TRBV4-2
size: .
J: TRBJ2-1
CDR3: CASSQGTFWVNEQFF
DNA: TGTGCCAGCAGCCAAGGTACTTTTTGGGTCAATGAGCAGTTCTTC

D: .
V: TRBV6-5
size: .
J: TRBJ2-5
CDR3: CASSYPGVETQYF
DNA: TGTGCCAGCAGTTACCCAGGGGTCGAGACCCAGTACTTC

D: .
V: TRBV2
size: few
J: TRBJ2-1
CDR3: CASTPWGLQNEQFF
DNA: TGTGCCAGCACCCCGTGGGGCCTACAGAATGAGCAGTTCTTC

D: TRBD1
V: TRBV5-1
size: few
J: TRBJ2-6
CDR3: CASSLQGAGANVLTF
DNA: TGCGCCAGCAGCTTACAGGGGGCTGGGGCCAACGTCCTGACTTTC

D: .
V: TRBV29-1
size: .
J: TRBJ1-1
CDR3: CSVEVQGTNTEAFF
DNA: TGCAGCGTTGAAGTACAGGGAACGAACACTGAAGCTTTCTTT

D: .
V: TRBV29-1
size: .
J: TRBJ1-2
CDR3: CSAYRDLYYGYTF
DNA: TGCAGCGCTTACCGGGACCTATACTATGGCTACACCTTC

D: .
V: TRBV7-9
size: few
J: TRBJ2-7
CDR3: CASSIPPRENEQYF
DNA: TGTGCCAGCAGCATCCCCCCACGGGAGAACGAGCAGTACTTC

D: TRBD1
V: TRBV5-1
size: .
J: TRBJ2-4
CDR3: CASSLLGQTYLRNIQYF
DNA: TGCGCCAGCAGCCTGTTGGGACAGACGTACCTTCGAAACATTCAGTACTTC

D: .
V: TRBV7-2
size: few
J: TRBJ2-1
CDR3: CASSLFADGFEQFF
DNA: TGTGCCAGCAGCTTATTTGCCGACGGCTTTGAGCAGTTCTTC

D: .
V: TRBV4-3
size: .
J: TRBJ2-3
CDR3: CASSQEEPDTQYF
DNA: TGCGCCAGCAGCCAAGAAGAACCAGATACGCAGTATTTT

D: .
V: TRBV5-5
size: .
J: TRBJ2-1
CDR3: CASRVAPHNEQFF
DNA: TGTGCCAGCAGGGTAGCTCCTCACAATGAGCAGTTCTTC

D: .
V: TRBV10-3
size: .
J: TRBJ1-2
CDR3: CAISGRDTNYGYTF
DNA: TGTGCCATCAGTGGCCGGGACACCAACTATGGCTACACCTTC

D: .
V: TRBV2
size: .
J: TRBJ1-1
CDR3: CASSNEEGTEAFF
DNA: TGTGCCAGCAGTAACGAGGAAGGGACTGAAGCTTTCTTT